The following is a TCR beta chain sequence with its context. J gave up 3 bases and V 0 bases, and 3 bases lay outside the gene matches. The CDR3 loop spans 16 amino acids. Germline V gives CDR1 SGHNT, CDR2 YENEEA. The record originates from a study of blood T cell repertoires in COVID-19. Turning to the study itself: The United States, Italy and Spain supplied acute and convalescent COVID-19 samples.

Generated by immunoSEQ multiplex PCR, the TCRdb table keeps only in-frame clones and is missing some. The sample has fewer than 90,000 clones; nearly 95% are singletons. V and J are TRBV11-3 and TRBJ2-2; 8 bases fit TRBD2. The TCR originated in a human donor with active COVID-19. The donor label of this sample is uncertain. Sequencing used peripheral blood. The CDR3 DNA reads as TGTGCCAGCAGCTTAGATCGACTAGCGTACACCGGGGAGCTGTTTTTT. Residues: CASSLDRLAYTGELFF. Together with reference TRBV11-3 and TRBJ2-2, the CDR3 gives the full variable domain: EAGVVQSPRYKIIEKKQPVAFWCNPISGHNTLYWYLQNLGQGPELLIRYENEEAVDDSQLPKDRFSAERLKGVDSTLKIQPAELGDSAVYLCASSLDRLAYTGELFFGEGSRLTVL.